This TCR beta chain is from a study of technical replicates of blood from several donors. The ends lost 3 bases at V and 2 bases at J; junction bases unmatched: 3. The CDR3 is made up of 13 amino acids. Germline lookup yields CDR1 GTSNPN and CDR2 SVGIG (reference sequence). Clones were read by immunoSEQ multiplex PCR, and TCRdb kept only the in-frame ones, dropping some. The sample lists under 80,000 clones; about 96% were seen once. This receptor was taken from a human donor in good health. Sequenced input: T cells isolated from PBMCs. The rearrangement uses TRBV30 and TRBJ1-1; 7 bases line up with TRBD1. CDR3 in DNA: TGTGCCTGGAGACGGGACAGTAACACTGAAGCTTTCTTT. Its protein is CAWRRDSNTEAFF. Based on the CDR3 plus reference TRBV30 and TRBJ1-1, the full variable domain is SQTIHQWPATLVQPVGSPLSLECTVEGTSNPNLYWYRQAAGRGLQLLFYSVGIGQISSEVPQNLSASRPQDRQFILSSKKLLLSDSGFYLCAWRRDSNTEAFFGQGTRLTVV.